This note documents a single TCR beta chain sequence. Its antigen is not identified. This sample was taken from a study of cytomegalovirus exposure and HLA in healthy donors. Study-wide results and caveats: The study listed some 160 cytomegalovirus-associated TCR beta chains. The study carried out a later analysis of TCR beta sequences. It associated approximately 16,000 of them with specific HLA alleles at a false discovery rate of 0.05. Among donors in an Asian-associated ancestry cluster, a later analysis reportedly found fewer N-insertions than the approximately 700-donor mean. A link between a missense DCLRE1C variant and TCR beta V- and J-gene trimming emerged from a later analysis.

Primers included in the PCR were 60 Vbeta and 13 Jbeta primers. Assay: immunoSEQ multiplex PCR; the TCRdb copy retains only in-frame clones and omits some. Of approximately 170,000 clones listed, roughly 80% are singletons. The germline V and J ends were trimmed by 8 bases and 3 bases, with 14 bases remaining between them. Germline-derived CDR1 and CDR2 are MDHEN and SYDVKM. The CDR3 has 15 amino acids. V is TRBV28 and J is TRBJ2-6; TRBD1 might be the D (7 bases). The sequence was collected from a young woman in good health and CMV-seropositive. Sequenced: PBMCs. The CDR3 region is CASGTEGLGANVLTF. CDR3 nucleotide sequence: TGTGCCAGCGGGACAGAGGGACTTGGGGCCAACGTCCTGACTTTC.